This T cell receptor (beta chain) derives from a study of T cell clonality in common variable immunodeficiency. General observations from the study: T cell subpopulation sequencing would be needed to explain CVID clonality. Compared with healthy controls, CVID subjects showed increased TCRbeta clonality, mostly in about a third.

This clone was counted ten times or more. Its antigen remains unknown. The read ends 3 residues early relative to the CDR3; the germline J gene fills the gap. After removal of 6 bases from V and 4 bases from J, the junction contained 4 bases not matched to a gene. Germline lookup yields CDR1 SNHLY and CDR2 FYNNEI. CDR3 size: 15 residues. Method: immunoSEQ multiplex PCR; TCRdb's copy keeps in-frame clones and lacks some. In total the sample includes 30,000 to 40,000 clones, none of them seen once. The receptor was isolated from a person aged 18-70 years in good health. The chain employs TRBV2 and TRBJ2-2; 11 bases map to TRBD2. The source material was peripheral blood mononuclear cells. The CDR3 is CASRAGLAGTGELFF. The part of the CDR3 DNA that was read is TGTGCCAGCAGGGCTGGACTAGCGGGCACCGGGGAG.